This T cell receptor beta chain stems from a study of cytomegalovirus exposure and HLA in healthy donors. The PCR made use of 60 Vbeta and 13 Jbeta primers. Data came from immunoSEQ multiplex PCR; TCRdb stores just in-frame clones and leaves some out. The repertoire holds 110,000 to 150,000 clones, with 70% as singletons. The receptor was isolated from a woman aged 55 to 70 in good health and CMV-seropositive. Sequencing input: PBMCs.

This CDR3 is CASSLPLGQGASEAFF. CDR3 coding DNA: TGCGCCAGCAGCTTACCCCTGGGACAGGGGGCTTCTGAAGCTTTCTTT. This rearrangement joins TRBV5-1 to TRBJ1-1; TRBD1 aligns across 12 bases. The CDR3 loop spans 16 amino acids. Trimming at V came to 2 bases and at J to 6 bases, leaving 8 bases not matched to a gene. Germline V CDR1 and CDR2: SGHRS, YFSETQ.